This T cell receptor (beta chain) was obtained from a study of cytomegalovirus exposure and HLA in healthy donors. Across the whole study: A subsequent analysis stated that the 120 or so validation repertoires were run on the same platform as the approximately 700 first-cohort repertoires. Study observations and caveats: Most TCR sequences were uncommon, yet certain public TCRs appeared in many donors.

Method: immunoSEQ multiplex PCR; TCRdb's copy keeps in-frame clones and lacks some. Among 150,000 to 170,000 clones listed, approximately 86% were seen once. Of note for this clone: Its antigen is currently unknown.

The junction had 5 bases not matched to a gene; V was cut back by 5 bases and J by 2 bases. CDR3 length: 14 amino acids. Germline V lookup: CDR1 SEHNR, CDR2 FQNEAQ (reference sequence). Material for sequencing was PBMCs. This sequence originates from a human donor in good health. The chain combines TRBV7-9 with TRBJ1-1; 7 bases are a match to TRBD1. The CDR3 sequence: CASSTTGRNTEAFF. DNA for the CDR3: TGTGCCAGCAGCACGACAGGGAGAAACACTGAAGCTTTCTTT.